This T cell receptor (beta chain) was sequenced in a study of beta chain features in type 1 diabetes. There was one heparinised blood draw per donor, averaging roughly 120 mL. Sorted CD4+ subsets: naive, central memory, regulatory, stem cell-like memory (CD45RO/CCR7/CD25/CD127/CD95/CD27 panel). This CDR3 has 14 amino acids. Germline CDR1 SQVTM, CDR2 ANQGSEA. After removal of 4 bases from V and 3 bases from J, the junction contained 6 bases not matched to a gene. What was sequenced were expressed TCRB transcripts, since all of the isolated RNA had been reverse transcribed. Libraries were prepared by immunoSEQ multiplex PCR; TCRdb keeps only in-frame clonotypes and omits some of them. The sample records about 260,000 clones, around 68% being singletons. This clone was seen a few times. What it binds is unknown. Study observations and caveats: VDJ junctions sequenced from type 1 diabetes patients showed fewer insertions and more deletions. Naive, central memory and regulatory TCRB repertoires appeared more similar among patients than healthy donors.

Sequencing input: naive CD4+ T cells from blood. This clonotype was obtained from a man in his thirties or forties in good health. The chain employs TRBV29-1 and TRBJ2-3; 8 bases are a match to TRBD1. Here the CDR3 DNA reads TGCAGCGTTGGGCAGGGGGCTTCGACAGATACGCAGTATTTT. Translating gives CSVGQGASTDTQYF.